The present entry profiles one T cell receptor (beta chain) with its context. No antigen is known for it. These data belong to a study of regulatory and conventional T cells in RAG deficiency. The protocol was immunoSEQ multiplex PCR, while the TCRdb copy is restricted to in-frame clones and leaves out a portion. This repertoire shows about 30,000 clones, about 95% found once; its top ten account for about 0.17%. Blood CD4+ CD25-low CD127-high conventional T cells supplied the genomic DNA template. This CDR3 is built from 13 residues. V shed 6 bases, J shed 8 bases, and the junction held 9 bases outside the gene matches. Per germline, CDR1 MNHEY and CDR2 SMNVEV (reference sequence). Whole-study results and caveats: Patient subsets had shorter CDR3s; Omenn Treg-Tconv overlap exceeded 85%. Sorted Omenn CD25-high CD127-low cells may not be bona fide Tregs. Compared with controls, unique Treg TCR beta sequences dropped about 97-fold in Omenn syndrome and CID/AS.

The same sample was also studied in work on regulatory T cells. As reported in that work: Amplification used 52 TRBV primers and 13 TRBJ primers.

Input material: CD25- CD4+ T cells sorted from blood. The V gene is TRBV27, the J gene TRBJ1-1, with 7 bases aligning to TRBD1. This receptor was taken from a human donor in good health. This chain's CDR3 is CASRNRGAGEAFF. In nucleotides, the CDR3 is TGTGCCAGCAGGAACAGGGGTGCTGGAGAAGCTTTCTTT.